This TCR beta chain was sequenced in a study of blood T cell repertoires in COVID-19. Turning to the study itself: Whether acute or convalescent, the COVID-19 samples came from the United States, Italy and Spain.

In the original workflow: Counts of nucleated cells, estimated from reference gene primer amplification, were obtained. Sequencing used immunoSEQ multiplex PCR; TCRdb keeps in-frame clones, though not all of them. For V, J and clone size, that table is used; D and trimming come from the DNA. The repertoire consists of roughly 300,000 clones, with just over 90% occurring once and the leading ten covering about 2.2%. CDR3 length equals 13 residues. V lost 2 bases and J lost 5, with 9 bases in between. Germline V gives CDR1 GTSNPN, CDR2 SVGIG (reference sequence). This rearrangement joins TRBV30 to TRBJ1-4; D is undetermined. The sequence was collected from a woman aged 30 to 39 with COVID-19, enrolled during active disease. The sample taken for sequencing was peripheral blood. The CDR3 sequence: CAWSFQINEKLFF. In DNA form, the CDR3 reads TGTGCCTGGAGTTTTCAGATAAATGAAAAACTGTTTTTT. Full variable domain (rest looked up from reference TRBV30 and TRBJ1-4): SQTIHQWPATLVQPVGSPLSLECTVEGTSNPNLYWYRQAAGRGLQLLFYSVGIGQISSEVPQNLSASRPQDRQFILSSKKLLLSDSGFYLCAWSFQINEKLFFGSGTQLSVL.